The 10 T cell receptor beta chains presented below share a single source sample, sequenced in a study of Ad26.COV2.S vaccination and SARS-CoV-2 variants. Method: immunoSEQ multiplex PCR; TCRdb's copy keeps in-frame clones and lacks some. The sample lists a few hundred thousand clones, about 90% seen once, with around 5% in the top ten. Noted treatment: 15 to 20 received Ad26.COV2.S at low or high dose, single or two shots; about 5 received placebo; per-sample allocation not given. Samples were taken on day 63 after the first vaccine or placebo injection. This specimen consisted of peripheral blood, obtained in a trial of Ad26.COV2.S vaccine versus placebo. The receptor source for this set is a person aged 18 to 59 who received the Ad26.COV2.S COVID-19 vaccine or a placebo.

This clone was detected only once. This chain links TRBV7-3 with TRBJ2-1; D is perhaps TRBD1 or TRBD2 (5 bases each). Looked up from germline, CDR1 is SGHTA and CDR2 is FQGTGA. The CDR3 spans 12 residues. V lost 0 bases and J lost 8, with 5 bases in between. The CDR3 coding sequence is TGTGCCAGCAGCTTAACGGGGGATGAGCAGTTCTTC. Its translation is CASSLTGDEQFF.

CDR3 amino acids: CASRSQDASRNEQYV. For the CDR3, the DNA is TGTGCCAGCAGGTCCCAAGATGCGAGTAGGAACGAGCAGTACGTC. The chain employs TRBV5-4 and TRBJ2-7; D ambiguous. V was cut by 5 bases and J by 5 bases, with 20 bases left in between. The germline V gene has CDR1 SGHNT and CDR2 YYREEE (reference sequence). The CDR3 is 15 amino acids.

The CDR3 DNA sequence: TGCGCCAGCAGTTGGGACAGGGCTAATTCACCCCTCCACTTT. It codes for CASSWDRANSPLHF. This sequence joins TRBV10-1 and TRBJ1-6; 9 bases map to TRBD1. V trimming: 5 bases; J trimming: 6 bases; junction bases outside the gene matches: 2. Germline V CDR1 and CDR2: WNHNN, SYGVQD (reference sequence). CDR3 length equals 14 residues.

The chain has TRBV15 and TRBJ2-1; possible D gene TRBD2, 6 bases. Germline lookup yields CDR1 LNHNV and CDR2 YYDKDF (reference sequence). This CDR3 is built from 17 residues. The V end lost 1 base, the J end lost 5 bases, and 18 bases lay between the germline ends. The CDR3 protein is CATSRGFRDLGNNEQFF. CDR3 nucleotides: TGTGCCACCAGCAGAGGGTTCCGGGACTTAGGTAACAATGAGCAGTTCTTC. Full variable domain (remainder filled in from reference TRBV15 and TRBJ2-1): DAMVIQNPRYQVTQFGKPVTLSCSQTLNHNVMYWYQQKSSQAPKLLFHYYDKDFNNEADTPDNFQSRRPNTSFCFLDIRSPGLGDTAMYLCATSRGFRDLGNNEQFFGPGTRLTVL.

The genes are TRBV18 and TRBJ1-2; unclear D gene. The CDR3 consists of 15 residues. Deletions cut 0 bases from V and 6 bases from J, with 14 bases between. Germline values: CDR1 KGHSH, CDR2 LQKENI. The CDR3 nucleotides are TGTGCCAGCTCACCACCTTTTCCCGGAGGGCATGGCTACACCTTC. Encoded protein: CASSPPFPGGHGYTF.

The chain links TRBV6-5 to TRBJ2-7; D call uncertain. The CDR3 runs 12 residues. Trimming removed 5 bases from V and 1 base from J, with 6 bases in between. From germline, CDR1 is MNHEY and CDR2 SVGAGI. The DNA of the CDR3 is TGTGCCAGCAGTAGGGATTCCTACGAGCAGTACGTC. Amino acid sequence: CASSRDSYEQYV.

The V call is TRBV7-9, the J call TRBJ1-3; no clear D. V shed 5 bases and J shed 2 bases, with 1 base lying between them. This CDR3 comprises 11 residues. CDR1 and CDR2 (germline): SEHNR, FQNEAQ (reference sequence). The CDR3 nucleotides are TGTGCCAGCAGCCCTGGAAACACCATATATTTT. Protein: CASSPGNTIYF.

The chain carries TRBV2 and TRBJ1-1; D is possibly TRBD1 (6 bases). Germline values: CDR1 SNHLY, CDR2 FYNNEI. Trimming left V 10 bases short and J 0 bases short, with 15 bases between. The CDR3 length is 14 residues. This chain's CDR3 is CAINYRVMNTEAFF. The CDR3 DNA reads as TGTGCCATCAATTACAGGGTCATGAACACTGAAGCTTTCTTT.

This clone was observed a single time. This chain uses TRBV4-2 with TRBJ1-5; D gene uncertain. The ends were cut back, 4 bases at V and 1 base at J, with 11 bases in the middle. This CDR3 has 15 amino acids. Per the germline V gene, CDR1 is LGHNA and CDR2 is YNFKEQ. The CDR3 here is CASSRTLGSNQPQHF. In DNA form, the CDR3 reads TGTGCCAGCAGCCGGACCCTCGGAAGCAATCAGCCCCAGCATTTT.

This chain uses TRBV11-2 with TRBJ1-4; the D is unclear. The CDR3 extends over 14 amino acids. The germline V and J ends were trimmed by 3 bases and 0 bases, with 5 bases remaining between them. CDR1 and CDR2 from the germline V gene are SGHAT and FQNNGV. The CDR3 here is CASSLTATNEKLFF. Written as DNA, the CDR3 is TGTGCCAGCAGCTTGACCGCAACTAATGAAAAACTGTTTTTT.